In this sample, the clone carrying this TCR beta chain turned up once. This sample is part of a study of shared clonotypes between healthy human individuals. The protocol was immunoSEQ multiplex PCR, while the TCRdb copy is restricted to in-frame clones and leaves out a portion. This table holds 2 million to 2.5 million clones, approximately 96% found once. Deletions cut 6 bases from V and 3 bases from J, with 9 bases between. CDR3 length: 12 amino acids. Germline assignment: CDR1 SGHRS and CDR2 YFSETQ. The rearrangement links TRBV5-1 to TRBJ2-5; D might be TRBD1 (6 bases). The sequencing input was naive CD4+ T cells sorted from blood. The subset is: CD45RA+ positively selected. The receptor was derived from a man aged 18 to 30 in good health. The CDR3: CASTGVEETQYF. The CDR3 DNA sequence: TGCGCCAGCACAGGGGTGGAAGAGACCCAGTACTTC. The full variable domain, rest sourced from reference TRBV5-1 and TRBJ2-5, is KAGVTQTPRYLIKTRGQQVTLSCSPISGHRSVSWYQQTPGQGLQFLFEYFSETQRNKGNFPGRFSGRQFSNSRSEMNVSTLELGDSALYLCASTGVEETQYFGPGTRLLVL.